These 26 T cell receptor beta chains were sequenced from one sample in a study of CD4 and CD8 cells across lung adenocarcinoma regions. TCRdb redid the calling of the PCR reads with MiXCR, one entry per CDR3 protein. The table records under 20,000 distinct CDR3 sequences, under 60% of them present only once. What was sequenced was CD8+ T cells from the center of a lung tumor. These receptors were taken from a female donor with lung adenocarcinoma. The CD4 and CD8 labels of this study may be unreliable.

A word on this clonotype: Possible read error: a much larger clone is one base away. As DNA, the CDR3 is TGTGCCAGCGGCGTAGCCCTCCTAGGTCAGACCCAGTACTTC. Amino acids: CASGVALLGQTQYF. V gene TRBV9 combines with J gene TRBJ2-1; D is ambiguous. The end of the DNA fits TRBJ2-5 better, so the J call may be wrong. CDR1 SGDLS and CDR2 YYNGEE come from the germline V gene. The CDR3 spans 14 residues.

The chain combines TRBV10-3 with TRBJ2-3; 8 bases match TRBD2. After removal of 3 bases from V and 4 bases from J, the junction contained 12 bases not matched to a gene. CDR3 length: 17 residues. From germline, CDR1 is ENHRY and CDR2 SYGVKD. CDR3 region: CAISDPPGRVNADTQYF. The DNA for the CDR3 is TGTGCCATCAGTGATCCCCCCGGGAGGGTTAATGCAGATACGCAGTATTTT.

As for this clonotype: One end of the junction fails to match germline, which may point to a read error. The CDR3 loop reads CASRQAGLGADTQTF. CDR3 coding DNA: TGTGCCAGCAGACAAGCGGGACTAGGAGCCGATACGCAGACTTTT. The chain recombines TRBV6-1 with TRBJ2-3; 8 bases match TRBD2. This CDR3 contains 15 residues. From germline, CDR1 is MNHNS and CDR2 SASEGT.

The V call is TRBV6-1, the J call TRBJ2-5; 13 nucleotides match TRBD2. CDR3 size: 16 residues. V gave up 6 bases and J gave up 9 bases; unmatched junction bases: 13. Germline CDR1 MNHNS, CDR2 SASEGT. In DNA form, the CDR3 reads TGTGCCAGCAGGGGGACTAGCGGGATCCAAAGGGAGGCCCAGTACTTC. Encoded protein: CASRGTSGIQREAQYF.

The gene calls are TRBV10-1 and TRBJ2-1; D is perhaps TRBD2 (6 bases). Trimming took 0 bases from V and 6 from J, leaving 12 bases between them. The length of the CDR3 is 15 residues. Looked up from germline, CDR1 is WNHNN and CDR2 is SYGVQD (reference sequence). In DNA form, the CDR3 reads TGCGCCAGCAGTGAGTCTGGCGGGAATGTCAATGAGCAGTTCTTC. Translation gives CASSESGGNVNEQFF.

The gene calls are TRBV6-1 and TRBJ2-2, with a possible D match to TRBD2 (6 bases). The J call is doubtful: the DNA matches TRBJ2-3 better. The CDR3 extends over 17 amino acids. Germline assignment: CDR1 MNHNS and CDR2 SASEGT. The CDR3, as DNA: TGTGCCAGCAGTGGACGAGCCCGGGGGTGGAGCACCGAGGAGCAGTATTTT. It encodes CASSGRARGWSTEEQYF.

V is TRBV4-1 and J is TRBJ1-1, with D unclear. The CDR3 length is 16 residues. Germline V gene data show CDR1 as MGHRA and CDR2 as YSYEKL. Trimming stripped 0 bases from V and 2 bases from J, with 13 bases between. The CDR3 DNA sequence: TGCGCCAGCAGCCAAGAGGTCGCGCAGCGAAACACTGAAGCTTTCTTT. It translates to CASSQEVAQRNTEAFF.

There are many counts of this clonotype. The chain joins TRBV6-1 to TRBJ2-5, with D unresolved. Gene TRBJ2-7 matches the end of the DNA better, so the J call may be wrong. The CDR3 spans 11 residues. Germline V gene lookup returns CDR1 MNHNS and CDR2 SASEGT. The CDR3 here is CASSDLYEQYF. DNA of the CDR3: TGTGCCAGCAGTGATCTATACGAGCAGTACTTC.

The CDR3 loop reads CASSLRAGAKTGELFF. CDR3 nucleotides: TGTGCCAGCAGTTTAAGGGCGGGAGCCAAGACCGGGGAGCTGTTTTTT. The chain has TRBV12-3 or TRBV12-4 and TRBJ2-2; 7 bases agree with TRBD2. The ends lost 2 bases at V and 5 bases at J; junction bases unmatched: 8. This CDR3 contains 16 residues.

As regards this clonotype: At one end, the junction sequence differs from germline, possibly due to a read error. The V and J genes are TRBV27 and TRBJ2-3; 7 nucleotides line up with TRBD2. The CDR3 runs 16 residues. CDR1 MNHEY and CDR2 SMNVEV come from the germline V gene (reference sequence). The CDR3 DNA sequence: TGTGCCAGCACGGGTTGGGGGGGAAGTGGCACAGATACCCAGTATTTT. It yields the protein CASTGWGGSGTDTQYF.

In this sample, this clonotype turned up once. The chain recombines TRBV6-1 with TRBJ2-5; D is perhaps TRBD1 (5 bases). The V gene lost 7 bases and the J gene lost 5 bases, with 20 bases spanning the gap. CDR1 is MNHNS and CDR2 is SASEGT in the germline V gene. The CDR3 contains 15 residues. DNA of the CDR3: TGTGCCAGCATGCCAGGGTGGCGCGGTCGGGAGACCCAGTACTTC. Translated, it gives CASMPGWRGRETQYF.

The chain joins TRBV6-1 to TRBJ2-5; TRBD2 aligns across 9 bases. Germline trimming cut 4 bases from V and 9 bases from J; bases unmatched to any gene: 12. Germline loops: CDR1 MNHNS, CDR2 SASEGT. The CDR3 runs 15 residues. The DNA for the CDR3 is TGTGCCAGCAGTGCAGGCGGGGGGGCCGAGGAGGCCCAGTACTTC. Its protein product is CASSAGGGAEEAQYF.

This clonotype turned up a few times. The genes are TRBV12-5 and TRBJ1-5; unclear D gene. The CDR3 has 11 amino acids. In germline, CDR1 is LGHNT, CDR2 FRNRAP. V gave up 6 bases and J gave up 3 bases, with 3 bases separating them. Written as DNA, the CDR3 is TGTGCTAGTGGGCTCAATCAGCCCCAGCATTTT. This encodes CASGLNQPQHF.

The sample holds a few counts of this clonotype. The rearrangement uses TRBV6-5 and TRBJ2-3; tentative D call: TRBD2 (5 bases). V was pared by 2 bases and J by 2 bases, with 11 bases between. Germline-derived CDR1 and CDR2 are MNHEY and SVGAGI. This CDR3 spans 15 amino acids. The CDR3 spells CASSYTGLYTDTQYF. The CDR3, as DNA: TGTGCCAGCAGTTACACCGGACTGTACACAGATACGCAGTATTTT.

This chain links TRBV4-1 with TRBJ2-1; 12 bases are shared with TRBD2. The germline V gene encodes CDR1 MGHRA and CDR2 YSYEKL. The CDR3 is 17 residues long. The trim removed 0 bases at V and 8 bases at J, leaving 8 bases unmatched. The CDR3 loop is CASSQEALAGGGDEQFF. The CDR3 DNA reads TGCGCCAGCAGCCAAGAGGCACTAGCGGGAGGCGGGGATGAGCAGTTCTTC.

This clonotype was picked up many times. The V and J genes are TRBV7-6 and TRBJ2-5, with 9 bases lining up with TRBD1. This CDR3 has 17 amino acids. CDR1 and CDR2 (germline): SGHVS, FNYEAQ. V was clipped by 3 bases and J by 1 base; unmatched bases: 9. The CDR3 DNA is TGTGCCAGCAGCTTTTTCGGACAGGGGACCACCCAAGAGACCCAGTACTTC. Translating gives CASSFFGQGTTQETQYF.

This clonotype was seen only once. The chain links TRBV6-5 to TRBJ2-1; 7 bases agree with TRBD2. The ends lost 2 bases at V and 6 bases at J; junction bases unmatched: 7. This CDR3 is built from 15 residues. Germline V lookup: CDR1 MNHEY, CDR2 SVGAGI. CDR3 sequence reads: CASSYGAGAANEQFF. CDR3 DNA sequence: TGTGCCAGCAGTTACGGTGCGGGAGCGGCCAATGAGCAGTTCTTC.

J is TRBJ2-2 and V is TRBV10-3; TRBD1 might be the D (5 bases). Germline CDR1 ENHRY, CDR2 SYGVKD. V lost 7 bases to trimming and J lost 4 bases, with 16 bases between them. The CDR3 has 15 amino acids. CDR3 sequence: CAITVTQGPTGELFF. CDR3 nucleotides: TGTGCCATCACCGTTACCCAGGGCCCCACCGGGGAGCTGTTTTTT.

This clonotype has ten or more counts. The rearrangement links TRBV6-1 to TRBJ2-3, with 7 bases that match TRBD1. CDR1 is MNHNS and CDR2 is SASEGT in the germline V gene. The length of the CDR3 is 15 residues. Losses at the gene ends were 6 bases for V and 4 bases for J; bases not matched to a gene: 10. The CDR3 loop reads CASRSDRAYADTQYF. CDR3 in DNA: TGTGCCAGCAGATCAGACAGGGCTTACGCAGATACGCAGTATTTT.

This clonotype was seen more than once but under ten times. V is TRBV25-1 and J is TRBJ2-6, with D unclear. Germline V lookup: CDR1 MGHDK, CDR2 SYGVNS. Trimming pared 6 bases from V and 3 bases from J, leaving 6 bases between. This CDR3 is 13 amino acids long. In nucleotides, the CDR3 is TGTGCCAGCAGAGGTGATGGGGCCAACGTCCTGACTTTC. It encodes CASRGDGANVLTF.

This chain uses TRBV3-1 with TRBJ2-1; 13 bases match TRBD2. The last part of the DNA fits TRBJ2-5 better; the J call may be wrong. The CDR3 is 16 residues long. The germline V gene encodes CDR1 LGHDT and CDR2 YNNKEL (reference sequence). CDR3 region: CASSQPGTSGKETQYF. The CDR3 DNA follows: TGTGCCAGCAGCCAGCCAGGGACTAGCGGGAAAGAGACCCAGTACTTC.

Comment on this clonotype: An end of the junction does not agree with germline; a read error may underlie this. The V and J genes are TRBV11-3 and TRBJ2-3; no firm D call. Germline CDR1 and CDR2: SGHNT and YENEEA. This CDR3 contains 11 residues. The DNA of the CDR3 is TGTGCCGGCAGCTTAAAAGATACGCAGTATTTC. It encodes CAGSLKDTQYF.

This clonotype was observed many times. The chain joins TRBV7-2 to TRBJ2-7; a possible D gene is TRBD1 (6 bases). The germline CDR1 and CDR2 sequences are SGHTA and FQGNSA. This CDR3 contains 15 residues. Trimming removed 1 base at V and 2 bases at J, with 12 bases between. The CDR3 DNA is TGTGCCAGCAGCTTAGGGACAGCGAGAACCTACGAGCAGTACTTC. Amino acids: CASSLGTARTYEQYF. Complete variable domain (other parts from reference TRBV7-2 and TRBJ2-7): GAGVSQSPSNKVTEKGKDVELRCDPISGHTALYWYRQSLGQGLEFLIYFQGNSAPDKSGLPSDRFSAERTGGSVSTLTIQRTQQEDSAVYLCASSLGTARTYEQYFGPGTRLTVT.

The chain uses TRBV6-1 and TRBJ2-1; tentative D call: TRBD2 (7 bases). The CDR3 totals 15 residues. Trimming stripped 7 bases from V and 4 bases from J, with 17 bases between. Germline V gene lookup returns CDR1 MNHNS and CDR2 SASEGT. The CDR3: CASKRGGTWYNEQFF. CDR3 nucleotide sequence: TGTGCCAGCAAGAGGGGGGGGACATGGTACAATGAGCAGTTCTTC.

The J gene is TRBJ1-2, the V gene TRBV5-1, with D hard to call. The CDR3 runs 13 residues. The V end lost 6 bases, the J end lost 5 bases, and 14 bases lay between the germline ends. The germline V gene encodes CDR1 SGHRS and CDR2 YFSETQ. The CDR3 coding sequence is TGCGCCAGCACCCTAAACGGAGGTTATGGCTACACCTTC. Translated, it gives CASTLNGGYGYTF.

This chain joins TRBV3-1 and TRBJ2-5; D call uncertain. The J call is uncertain, as TRBJ2-7 better fits the DNA end. From germline, CDR1 is LGHDT and CDR2 YNNKEL (reference sequence). This CDR3 has 12 amino acids. This CDR3 reads CASSQAGYEQYF. The CDR3 DNA is TGTGCCAGCAGCCAAGCCGGGTACGAGCAGTACTTC.